Below, one T cell receptor beta chain is given with its context. Antigen unknown. The data stem from a study of cytomegalovirus exposure and HLA in healthy donors. Study-level results: Several V segments, TRBV6-2 and TRBV6-3 among them, could not be told apart and were dropped. The likely origin of a cluster of highly shared sequence variants was a sequencing artifact.

CDR3 length: 14 amino acids. Trimming left V 6 bases short and J 2 bases short, with 11 bases between. CDR1 is LNHDA, CDR2 SQIVND, per germline (reference sequence). The PCR contained 60 Vbeta and 13 Jbeta primers. This table comes from immunoSEQ multiplex PCR, and its TCRdb copy is limited to in-frame clones, with some not included. The sample lists some 81,000 clones, roughly two thirds occurring once. The sequenced material came from PBMCs. This clonotype originated in a woman in her thirties or forties in good health and CMV-seropositive. The chain is built from TRBV19 and TRBJ1-3, with D possibly TRBD1 on 6 matching bases. The DNA for the CDR3 is TGTGCCAGTAGGACTACAGGGACTGGAAACACCATATATTTT. Protein product: CASRTTGTGNTIYF.